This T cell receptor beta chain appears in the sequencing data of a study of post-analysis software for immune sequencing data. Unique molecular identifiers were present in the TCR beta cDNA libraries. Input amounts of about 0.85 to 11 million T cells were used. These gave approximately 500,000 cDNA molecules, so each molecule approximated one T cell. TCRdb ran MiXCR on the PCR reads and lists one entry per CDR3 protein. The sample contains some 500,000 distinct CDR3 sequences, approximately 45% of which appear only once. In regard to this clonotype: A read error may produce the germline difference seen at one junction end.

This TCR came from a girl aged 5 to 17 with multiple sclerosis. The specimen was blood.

The CDR3 is CAGSQDLMVAAQNNEQFF. For the CDR3, the DNA is TGCGCCGGCAGCCAAGATCTGATGGTAGCGGCCCAAAACAATGAGCAGTTCTTC. The chain links TRBV4-3 to TRBJ2-1; TRBD2 is a possible D gene (6 bases). Per germline, CDR1 LGHNA and CDR2 YSLEER. The CDR3 is made up of 18 amino acids.